This TCR beta chain appears in the sequencing data of a study of spatial heterogeneity in lung cancer. About the study: Alpha-chain sequences were consistently detected in smaller numbers than beta-chain sequences.

A unique molecular identifier was attached to every TCR cDNA molecule. TCRdb used MiXCR to reprocess the 5' RACE reads, holding one entry per CDR3 protein. The table lists 25,000 to 30,000 distinct CDR3 sequences, 8.4% of them singletons. Sample time point: sample taken at primary tumor resection. Unsorted tumor, nontumor lung tissue or cryopreserved PBMC supplied the whole RNA. Untreated early-stage non-small cell lung cancer patients, 70 to 85 in total, were the donors. Sequencing used PBMCs, obtained at surgery. The clonotype comes from a female donor with early-stage non-small cell lung cancer.

The CDR3 region has the DNA TGCAGCGTTGCTGGGGCCAACGTCCTGACTTTC. Its translation is CSVAGANVLTF. This chain connects TRBV29-1 to TRBJ2-6; D is ambiguous. Germline V gene data show CDR1 as SQVTM and CDR2 as ANQGSEA. V lost 4 bases and J 2 bases, leaving 0 bases between the germline ends. This CDR3 is 11 amino acids long.